This T cell receptor beta chain is drawn from a study of shared clonotypes between healthy human individuals. Across several immunoSEQ plates, the genomic DNA of each subset was split evenly. Method: immunoSEQ multiplex PCR; TCRdb's copy keeps in-frame clones and lacks some. The data contain about a million clones, 65% to 75% of them singletons. Germline loops: CDR1 SGHNT, CDR2 YYREEE (reference sequence). V gave up 4 bases and J gave up 6 bases; unmatched junction bases: 0. This CDR3 has 13 amino acids. This receptor was identified in a young man in good health. V is TRBV5-4 and J is TRBJ2-3; 12 nucleotides match TRBD2. The sequenced sample was memory CD4+ T cells sorted from blood. The subset: CD45RA-negative fraction. CDR3 DNA sequence: TGTGCCAGCAGCGGACTAGCGGGGGATACGCAGTATTTT. This translates into CASSGLAGDTQYF.